This is a list of T cell receptor beta chains from one sample in a study of blood T cell repertoires in COVID-19. Some clones are missing from TCRdb's copy, which holds only in-frame ones; the method was immunoSEQ multiplex PCR. In the table there are fewer than 350,000 clones, around 86% of which are singletons. Sequencing was carried out using peripheral blood. The receptors were sampled from a woman aged 30 to 39 who had recovered from COVID-19. Both conserved end residues are part of each CDR3. D genes are given only for firm matches. Clone size is given for some rows only: seen once, a few or many times, or a class if the clone is expanded.

j_call: TRBJ2-5
d_call: TRBD2
clone_size: -
v_call: TRBV25-1
cdr3_length: 13
cdr3_nt: TGTGCCAGCAGCCGGGGGGGTCAAGAGACCCAGTACTTC
cdr3_aa: CASSRGGQETQYF

j_call: TRBJ1-1
d_call: -
clone_size: -
v_call: TRBV7-9
cdr3_length: 13
cdr3_nt: TGTGCCAGCAGCTCCCCGGGAACTACTGAAGCTTTCTTT
cdr3_aa: CASSSPGTTEAFF

j_call: TRBJ2-5
d_call: -
clone_size: -
v_call: TRBV11-2
cdr3_length: 14
cdr3_nt: TGTGCCAGCAGCTTATATGGAGGGCAGGAGACCCAGTACTTC
cdr3_aa: CASSLYGGQETQYF

j_call: TRBJ1-2
d_call: -
clone_size: -
v_call: TRBV7-9
cdr3_length: 15
cdr3_nt: TGTGCCAGCAGCTCCACCCGTAGATGGGCTAGCGGCTACACCTTC
cdr3_aa: CASSSTRRWASGYTF

j_call: TRBJ1-1
d_call: -
clone_size: -
v_call: TRBV29-1
cdr3_length: 13
cdr3_nt: TGCAGCGTTGAGGAGGGGTGGAACACTGAAGCTTTCTTT
cdr3_aa: CSVEEGWNTEAFF

j_call: TRBJ1-1
d_call: -
clone_size: -
v_call: TRBV20-1
cdr3_length: 9
cdr3_nt: TGCGGCGGGAGGGCTGAAGCTTTCTTT
cdr3_aa: CGGRAEAFF

j_call: TRBJ1-5
d_call: TRBD1
clone_size: few
v_call: TRBV2
cdr3_length: 15
cdr3_nt: TGTGCCAGCAGGCCCGGGACAGGGGCGTATCAGCCCCAGCATTTT
cdr3_aa: CASRPGTGAYQPQHF

j_call: TRBJ2-1
d_call: -
clone_size: -
v_call: TRBV4-1
cdr3_length: 13
cdr3_nt: TGCGCCAGCAGCCGCACGGGGGTTAGTGAGCAGTTCTTC
cdr3_aa: CASSRTGVSEQFF

j_call: TRBJ1-2
d_call: -
clone_size: few
v_call: TRBV25-1
cdr3_length: 12
cdr3_nt: TGTGCCAGCAGTCGAAACAATTATGGCTACACCTTC
cdr3_aa: CASSRNNYGYTF

j_call: TRBJ1-6
d_call: TRBD1
clone_size: -
v_call: TRBV19
cdr3_length: 14
cdr3_nt: TGTGCCAGTAGTATGGGACAGGGTGGATCACCCCTCCACTTT
cdr3_aa: CASSMGQGGSPLHF

j_call: TRBJ1-4
d_call: TRBD1
clone_size: -
v_call: TRBV10-3
cdr3_length: 16
cdr3_nt: TGTGCCATCAGTGACTCGGACAGGGGGCTTAATGAAAAACTGTTTTTT
cdr3_aa: CAISDSDRGLNEKLFF

j_call: TRBJ2-7
d_call: TRBD2
clone_size: -
v_call: TRBV10-3
cdr3_length: 16
cdr3_nt: TGTGCCATCAGTCAGACTAGCGGGGGAAGCTCCTACGAGCAGTACTTC
cdr3_aa: CAISQTSGGSSYEQYF

j_call: TRBJ2-2
d_call: -
clone_size: -
v_call: TRBV24-1
cdr3_length: 13
cdr3_nt: TGTGCCACCAGTGACTACGACACCGGGGAGCTGTTTTTT
cdr3_aa: CATSDYDTGELFF